Given below is one TCR beta chain in context. The data are from a study of blood T cell repertoires in COVID-19. Study as a whole: Researchers got acute and convalescent COVID-19 samples from the United States, Italy and Spain. T cells, B-cell-depleted T cells, or PBMCs supplied cDNA or gDNA.

The CDR3 totals 14 residues. V gave up 10 bases and J gave up 0 bases, with 16 bases separating them. Germline V gene sequence: CDR1 MDHEN, CDR2 SYDVKM. In the study's own analysis: Reference gene primers were amplified, and this amplification served to estimate nucleated cell counts. Clones were sequenced by immunoSEQ multiplex PCR, and TCRdb holds only the in-frame ones, with some missing. That table supplies the V and J calls and clone size; D and trimming were determined from the DNA. The data hold tens of thousands of clones, with about 80% observed a single time. This sequence joins TRBV28 and TRBJ2-7; D not certain. Sequencing used peripheral blood. The origin of this receptor is a human donor in a cohort sampled during active COVID-19. In nucleotides, the CDR3 is TGTGCCACGACACGAGACATTATCTCCTACGAGCAGTACTTC. As protein: CATTRDIISYEQYF.